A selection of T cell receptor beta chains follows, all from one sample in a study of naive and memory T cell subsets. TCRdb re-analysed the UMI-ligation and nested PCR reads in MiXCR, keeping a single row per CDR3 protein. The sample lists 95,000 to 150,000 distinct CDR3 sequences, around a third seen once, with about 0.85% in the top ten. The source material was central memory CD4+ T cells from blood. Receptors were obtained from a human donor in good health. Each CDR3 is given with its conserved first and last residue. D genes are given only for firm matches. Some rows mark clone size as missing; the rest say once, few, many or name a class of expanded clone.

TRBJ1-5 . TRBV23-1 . CASSQSSSNQPQHF TGCGCCAGCAGTCAATCAAGTAGCAATCAGCCCCAGCATTTT
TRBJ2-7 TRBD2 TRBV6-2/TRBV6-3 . CASSSPRGRAYEQYF TGTGCCAGCAGTTCCCCCCGCGGGAGGGCCTACGAGCAGTACTTC
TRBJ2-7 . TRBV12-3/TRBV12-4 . CASSFYGLEQYF TGTGCCAGCAGTTTTTACGGGCTAGAGCAGTACTTC
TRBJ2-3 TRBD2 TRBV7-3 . CASKGGPGTDTQYF TGTGCCAGCAAGGGAGGGCCCGGCACAGATACGCAGTATTTT
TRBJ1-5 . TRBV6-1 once CASSEISGEGSQPQHF TGTGCCAGCAGTGAAATATCGGGGGAAGGGAGTCAGCCCCAGCATTTT
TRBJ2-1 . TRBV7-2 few CASSSVGAFSSYNEQFF TGTGCCAGCAGCTCGGTGGGGGCATTTAGCTCCTACAATGAGCAGTTCTTC
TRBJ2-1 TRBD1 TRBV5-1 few CASSLGQGASNEQFF TGCGCCAGCAGCTTGGGTCAGGGGGCGAGCAATGAGCAGTTCTTC
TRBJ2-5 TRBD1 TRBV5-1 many CASSWGQGQETQYF TGCGCCAGCAGCTGGGGACAGGGGCAAGAGACCCAGTACTTC
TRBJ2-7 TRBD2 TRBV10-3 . CAISDPGLAVYEQYF TGTGCCATCAGTGATCCGGGACTAGCGGTCTACGAGCAGTACTTC
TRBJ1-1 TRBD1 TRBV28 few CASGRPGGQTITEAFF TGTGCCAGCGGGCGTCCAGGGGGACAGACCATCACTGAAGCTTTCTTT